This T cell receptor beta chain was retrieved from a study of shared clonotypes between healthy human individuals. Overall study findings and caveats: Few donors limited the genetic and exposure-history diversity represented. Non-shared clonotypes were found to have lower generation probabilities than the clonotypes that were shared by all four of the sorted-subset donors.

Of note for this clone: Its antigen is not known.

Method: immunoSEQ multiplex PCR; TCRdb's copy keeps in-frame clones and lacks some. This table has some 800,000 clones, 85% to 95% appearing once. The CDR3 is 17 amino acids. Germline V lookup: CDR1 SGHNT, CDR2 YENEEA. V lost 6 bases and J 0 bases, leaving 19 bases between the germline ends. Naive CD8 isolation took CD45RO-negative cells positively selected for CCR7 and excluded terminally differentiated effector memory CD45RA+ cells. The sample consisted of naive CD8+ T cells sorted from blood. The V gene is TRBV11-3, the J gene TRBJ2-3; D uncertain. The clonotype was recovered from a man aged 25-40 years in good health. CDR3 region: CASRPDRVPMSTDTQYF. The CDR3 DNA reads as TGTGCCAGCAGGCCCGACCGGGTCCCCATGAGCACAGATACGCAGTATTTT.